This paragraph covers one T cell receptor (beta chain) sequence. TCRdb fed the 5' RACE reads into MiXCR, producing one record per CDR3 protein. The sample includes approximately 1.8 million distinct CDR3 sequences, around 29% of them seen just once. The data are from a study of identical twins. Germline V gives CDR1 LNHDA, CDR2 SQIVND (reference sequence). The CDR3 runs to 14 residues. The sequenced material came from cord blood. The source is a newborn girl in good health. The gene calls are TRBV19 and TRBJ2-1, with D possibly being TRBD1 (5 bases). The closer fit of TRBJ2-7 to the DNA end suggests the J call may be wrong. CDR3 protein: CASRLREKYNEQYF. DNA for the CDR3: TGTGCCAGTAGACTCAGGGAAAAATACAATGAGCAGTACTTC.